Sequencing of this T cell receptor beta chain was carried out in a study of T-cell memory formation after mild COVID-19. Regarding the study as a whole: A subset of responding clones appeared in pre-infection memory, suggesting cross-reactive memory joined.

The table lists this clonotype with a few counts. What it recognizes is unknown. TCRdb reprocessed the 5' RACE reads via MiXCR and lists one record per CDR3 protein. This sample has 350,000 or so distinct CDR3 sequences, with 20% to 25% found just once. The specimen sequenced was PBMCs or a T cell subset sorted from them (not recorded which). The TCR comes from an adult woman who had mild COVID-19 (a few samples of this study predate the infection). Cell type and time point are not known.

The CDR3 loop is CASSRDRRNSPLHF. The DNA for the CDR3 is TGTGCCAGCAGCCGAGACAGACGAAATTCACCCCTCCACTTT. The genes are TRBV16 and TRBJ1-6, with a weak D call TRBD1 (5 bases). V was trimmed by 4 bases and J by 7 bases, leaving 11 bases between them. In germline, CDR1 is KGHSY, CDR2 FQNENV. CDR3 length equals 14 residues. The variable domain in full, with the rest retrieved from reference TRBV16 and TRBJ1-6, is GEEVAQTPKHLVRGEGQKAKLYCAPIKGHSYVFWYQQVLKNEFKFLISFQNENVFDETGMPKERFSAKCLPNSPCSLEIQATKLEDSAVYFCASSRDRRNSPLHFGNGTRLTVT.